These T cell receptor beta chains were read from a single sample in a study of identical twins. MiXCR, applied by TCRdb to the 5' RACE reads, yields one record per CDR3 protein. The table has about 900,000 distinct CDR3 sequences, over 9% seen once. The data were also submitted as part of a second study, on yellow fever vaccine responses in identical twins.

The sequenced sample was PBMCs. These TCRs come from a woman between 18 and 29 years old in good health. CDR3s include the opening cysteine and the closing phenylalanine or tryptophan. A D gene is named only where the DNA matches it firmly. Size values are once, few and many counts, or a class for expanded clones, and some rows have none.

CDR3 protein	CDR3 DNA	clone size	J gene	D gene	V gene
CASSHGLVTDTQYF	TGCGCCAGCAGCCACGGACTAGTCACAGATACGCAGTATTTT	few	TRBJ2-3	TRBD2	TRBV5-1
CASSQDSGSPNQPQHF	TGTGCCAGCAGCCAAGATTCCGGGTCCCCCAATCAGCCCCAGCATTTT	-	TRBJ1-5	-	TRBV3-1
CASSLGGTAGGNQPQHF	TGCGCCAGCAGCTTGGGCGGGACAGCTGGGGGAAATCAGCCCCAGCATTTT	few	TRBJ1-5	TRBD1	TRBV5-1
CSASPMAGGHYEQYF	TGCAGTGCTTCTCCTATGGCGGGAGGGCACTACGAGCAGTACTTC	-	TRBJ2-7	TRBD2	TRBV20-1
CASSPPRTGTIYNEQFF	TGTGCCAGCTCACCGCCAAGGACAGGGACGATCTACAATGAGCAGTTCTTC	-	TRBJ2-1	TRBD1	TRBV18
CSAREFAQGSNQPQHF	TGCAGTGCTAGAGAGTTTGCACAGGGTAGCAATCAGCCCCAGCATTTT	few	TRBJ1-5	-	TRBV20-1
CASSLNAGTSGDEQFF	TGCGCCAGCAGCTTAAACGCCGGGACTAGCGGCGATGAGCAGTTCTTC	many	TRBJ2-1	TRBD2	TRBV5-1
CASSKGLAGTGELFF	TGTGCCAGCAGCAAGGGACTAGCGGGAACCGGGGAGCTGTTTTTT	few	TRBJ2-2	TRBD2	TRBV7-3
CASRKGTGDNQPQHF	TGTGCCAGCAGGAAAGGGACAGGAGACAATCAGCCCCAGCATTTT	few	TRBJ1-5	TRBD1	TRBV12-3/TRBV12-4
CASSYLQAGRSYEQYF	TGTGCCAGCAGTTACTTGCAGGCCGGGAGGTCCTACGAGCAGTACTTC	few	TRBJ2-7	TRBD2	TRBV6-5
CASSITGTGNTIYF	TGTGCCAGTAGTATTACGGGAACTGGAAACACCATATATTTT	-	TRBJ1-3	-	TRBV19
CSALGLAGERAEQYF	TGCAGTGCATTAGGACTAGCGGGAGAGAGGGCCGAGCAGTACTTC	-	TRBJ2-7	TRBD2	TRBV20-1
CASSQADIALNSNQPQHF	TGCGCCAGCAGCCAAGCCGACATAGCCCTAAATAGCAATCAGCCCCAGCATTTT	few	TRBJ1-5	-	TRBV4-1
CAITSGRERNTEAFF	TGTGCCATCACCTCTGGCAGGGAACGGAACACTGAAGCTTTCTTT	few	TRBJ1-1	-	TRBV10-3
CSARTGGFNEQFF	TGCAGTGCTAGGACGGGGGGCTTCAATGAGCAGTTCTTC	many	TRBJ2-1	-	TRBV20-1
CSVEVTRETQYF	TGCAGCGTTGAAGTTACTCGCGAGACCCAGTACTTC	many	TRBJ2-5	-	TRBV29-1